Below, 32 T cell receptor beta chains from the same sample are listed, as sequenced in a study of blood T cell repertoires in COVID-19. TCRdb keeps only in-frame clones here, not all; method: immunoSEQ multiplex PCR. The sample holds around 240,000 clones; about 84% are singletons and the top ten take approximately 2.1%. Sequencing used PBMCs or T cells enriched from blood (not recorded which). Receptors were obtained from a woman aged 45-65 years who had recovered from COVID-19.

V gene TRBV9 combines with J gene TRBJ1-5; D may be TRBD1 (6 bases). This CDR3 has 16 residues. Trimming removed 2 bases from V and 6 bases from J, with 18 bases in between. CDR1 and CDR2 from the germline V gene are SGDLS and YYNGEE. The CDR3 nucleotides are TGTGCCAGCAGCGTGGGCCCAGGGGCGCGAGGTCAGCCCCAGCATTTT. Translated: CASSVGPGARGQPQHF.

The rearrangement links TRBV3-1 (or the pseudogene TRBV3-2) to TRBJ1-5; the D gene is possibly TRBD1 (6 bases). V shed 4 bases and J shed 0 bases, with 10 bases lying between them. Germline CDR1 and CDR2: LGHDT and YNNKEL (reference sequence). The CDR3 spans 15 residues. The CDR3 coding sequence is TGTGCCAGCAGCCCCAGGGGCGCTAGCAATCAGCCCCAGCATTTT. It is translated as CASSPRGASNQPQHF.

The V call is TRBV2, the J call TRBJ1-6; tentatively, D is TRBD1 (5 bases). V was trimmed by 1 base and J by 2 bases, leaving 9 bases between them. The CDR3 has 16 residues. CDR1 SNHLY and CDR2 FYNNEI come from the germline V gene. As DNA, the CDR3 is TGTGCCAGCAGTGAAGTGGGGCTACCCTATAATTCACCCCTCCACTTT. Translated: CASSEVGLPYNSPLHF.

The chain recombines TRBV4-3 with TRBJ1-1; perhaps TRBD1 as D (6 bases). V was trimmed by 4 bases and J by 10 bases, leaving 16 bases between them. Germline CDR1 LGHNA, CDR2 YSLEER. CDR3 size: 13 residues. CDR3 bases: TGCGCCAGCAGCCTCCAGGGGAGCCGGGGAGCTTTCTTT. This codes for CASSLQGSRGAFF.

The rearrangement links TRBV12-3 or TRBV12-4 to TRBJ1-3; D not certain. The CDR3 is made up of 13 amino acids. The ends were cut back, 6 bases at V and 6 bases at J, with 12 bases in the middle. The CDR3 loop reads CASRKREANTIYF. The CDR3 nucleotides are TGTGCCAGCAGGAAGAGGGAGGCAAACACCATATATTTT.

This clone was recorded only once. The chain carries TRBV21-1 and TRBJ2-7; TRBD2, the table's D call, was not compared with the DNA. TRBV21-1 counts as a pseudogene. The CDR3 spans 12 residues. CDR3 protein: CASSKFLYEQYF. The CDR3 DNA sequence: TGTGCCAGCAGCAAATTTCTCTACGAGCAGTACTTC.

This clone was seen only a few times. This rearrangement joins TRBV30 to TRBJ1-6; D call uncertain. Trimming left V 3 bases short and J 9 bases short, with 21 bases between. Germline CDR1 reads GTSNPN; CDR2 reads SVGIG (reference sequence). CDR3 size: 16 residues. CDR3 bases: TGTGCCTGGAGACGCTCCGAGGTACGGCCCAGTTCACCCCTCCACTTT. Encoded protein: CAWRRSEVRPSSPLHF.

This clone turned up a few times. Other DNA sequences of this sample code for an identical CDR3. This rearrangement joins TRBV5-5 to TRBJ1-2, with a tentative D call TRBD1 (6 bases). This CDR3 region has 14 residues. Germline CDR1 reads SGHKS; CDR2 reads YYEKEE (reference sequence). V lost 4 bases to trimming and J lost 8 bases, with 18 bases between them. CDR3 sequence reads: CASSPAGASGGYTF. The CDR3 nucleotides are TGTGCCAGCAGCCCCGCGGGGGCTTCTGGAGGCTACACCTTC.

This clone has only a few counts. The chain joins TRBV2 to TRBJ1-5, with D maybe TRBD1 (5 bases). CDR1 SNHLY and CDR2 FYNNEI come from the germline V gene. The CDR3 has 14 residues. V gave up 6 bases and J gave up 6 bases, with 15 bases separating them. CDR3 residues: CASRQGGALQPQHF. CDR3 coding DNA: TGTGCCAGCAGGCAGGGAGGGGCCCTTCAGCCCCAGCATTTT.

The CDR3 coding sequence is TGCAGTGCTAGACAGGGAAGTGGCTACACCTTC. It specifies CSARQGSGYTF. The rearrangement uses TRBV20-1 and TRBJ1-2; D is perhaps TRBD1 (5 bases). V dropped 2 bases and J dropped 7 bases, with 8 bases sitting between them. Germline values: CDR1 DFQATT, CDR2 SNEGSKA (reference sequence). This CDR3 spans 11 amino acids.

V usage is TRBV7-2 and J usage is TRBJ2-2, with D tentatively TRBD1 (6 bases). Trimming shortened V by 5 bases and J by 4 bases, and 14 bases separated the two germline ends. The CDR3 is 15 residues long. CDR1 is SGHTA and CDR2 is FQGNSA in the germline V gene. CDR3 sequence: CASSRVTGSTGELFF. The CDR3 region has the DNA TGTGCCAGCAGCAGAGTCACAGGGTCCACCGGGGAGCTGTTTTTT.

The V call is TRBV6-1, the J call TRBJ2-5; D may be TRBD1 (6 bases). CDR3 length: 15 amino acids. V was cut by 3 bases and J by 1 base, with 12 bases left in between. Germline CDR1 and CDR2: MNHNS and SASEGT. CDR3 DNA sequence: TGTGCCAGCAGTGATGCACAGGGTGGCCAAGAGACCCAGTACTTC. It is translated as CASSDAQGGQETQYF.

The genes are TRBV19 and TRBJ1-2, with a weak D call TRBD1 (6 bases). The CDR3 is 14 amino acids. Trimming removed 5 bases from V and 0 bases from J, with 10 bases in between. Per germline, CDR1 LNHDA and CDR2 SQIVND (reference sequence). CDR3 coding DNA: TGTGCCAGTAGTCCAGGGGTGGCTAACTATGGCTACACCTTC. Residues: CASSPGVANYGYTF.

This chain links TRBV30 with TRBJ1-2; D might be TRBD1 (5 bases). CDR1 and CDR2 from the germline V gene are GTSNPN and SVGIG (reference sequence). The CDR3 covers 11 residues. V lost 4 bases and J lost 10, with 13 bases in between. CDR3 amino acids: CAWKPQVHYTF. The CDR3 coding sequence is TGTGCCTGGAAACCACAGGTTCACTACACCTTC.

The chain links TRBV2 to TRBJ1-2; D not certain. V gave up 3 bases and J gave up 5 bases, with 16 bases separating them. The CDR3 loop spans 15 amino acids. The germline V gene encodes CDR1 SNHLY and CDR2 FYNNEI. The CDR3 loop is CASSDSGSRAYGYTF. The DNA of the CDR3 is TGTGCCAGCAGTGATTCGGGGAGTCGGGCATATGGCTACACCTTC.

This chain uses TRBV30 with TRBJ2-7; D not resolved. V shed 2 bases and J shed 4 bases, with 6 bases lying between them. Germline V lookup: CDR1 GTSNPN, CDR2 SVGIG (reference sequence). The CDR3 contains 11 residues. The CDR3 DNA follows: TGTGCCTGGAGTCTGCAGTACGAGCAGTACTTC. Protein sequence: CAWSLQYEQYF.

The V call is TRBV9, the J call TRBJ1-5, with no clear D. The CDR3 runs to 13 residues. Per germline, CDR1 SGDLS and CDR2 YYNGEE. V dropped 3 bases and J dropped 1 base, with 5 bases sitting between them. The CDR3 DNA reads TGTGCCAGCAGCGGAAGCAGCAATCAGCCCCAGCATTTT. As protein: CASSGSSNQPQHF.

The chain uses TRBV2 and TRBJ1-2; D perhaps matches TRBD1 (5 bases). Germline V gene sequence: CDR1 SNHLY, CDR2 FYNNEI. Trimming cost V 5 bases and J 6 bases, with 7 bases left between them. The CDR3 spans 11 residues. The CDR3 nucleotides are TGTGCCAGCAGTTTAGGGGATGGCTACACCTTC. This codes for CASSLGDGYTF.

The chain is built from TRBV28 and TRBJ2-3; possible D gene TRBD1, 5 bases. The CDR3 has 14 amino acids. Germline assignment: CDR1 MDHEN and CDR2 SYDVKM. Trimming cost V 2 bases and J 2 bases, with 8 bases left between them. The CDR3 is CASSLGANTDTQYF. The CDR3 DNA follows: TGTGCCAGCAGTTTAGGGGCAAACACAGATACGCAGTATTTT.

This clone was seen a single time. The chain has TRBV18 and TRBJ2-5, with 10 bases fitting TRBD2. The CDR3 runs 16 residues. Germline V CDR1 and CDR2: KGHSH, LQKENI. Trimming removed 3 bases from V and 5 bases from J; junction bases left unmatched: 9. CDR3: CASSPLAGDIWETQYF. CDR3 DNA sequence: TGTGCCAGCTCACCCCTAGCGGGGGACATTTGGGAGACCCAGTACTTC.

The J gene is TRBJ1-4, the V gene TRBV5-5; D possibly corresponds to TRBD1 (5 bases). V was clipped by 0 bases and J by 6 bases, with 9 bases between them. This CDR3 contains 14 residues. CDR1 is SGHKS and CDR2 is YYEKEE in the germline V gene (reference sequence). This CDR3 is CASSLEGVDEKLFF. For the CDR3, the DNA is TGTGCCAGCAGCTTGGAAGGGGTAGATGAAAAACTGTTTTTT. The whole variable domain, filled in from reference TRBV5-5 and TRBJ1-4, reads DAGVTQSPTHLIKTRGQQVTLRCSPISGHKSVSWYQQVLGQGPQFIFQYYEKEERGRGNFPDRFSARQFPNYSSELNVNALLLGDSALYLCASSLEGVDEKLFFGSGTQLSVL.

This chain connects TRBV7-9 to TRBJ1-5; D remains ambiguous. The V and J ends lost 5 bases and 2 bases respectively, with 10 bases between them. The CDR3 covers 14 residues. CDR1 and CDR2 from the germline V gene are SEHNR and FQNEAQ (reference sequence). CDR3 region: CASSLAGGNQPQHF. As DNA, the CDR3 is TGTGCCAGCAGCCTGGCGGGAGGCAATCAGCCCCAGCATTTT.

This clone was seen only a few times. J is TRBJ2-7 and V is TRBV30; D possibly corresponds to TRBD2 (6 bases). The CDR3 loop spans 12 amino acids. V gave up 1 base and J gave up 6 bases, with 10 bases separating them. Germline CDR1 reads GTSNPN; CDR2 reads SVGIG (reference sequence). The CDR3 region has the DNA TGTGCCTGGAGTGACGGGAGTGGCGAGCAGTACTTC. Translating it yields CAWSDGSGEQYF. The whole variable domain, remainder taken from reference TRBV30 and TRBJ2-7, is SQTIHQWPATLVQPVGSPLSLECTVEGTSNPNLYWYRQAAGRGLQLLFYSVGIGQISSEVPQNLSASRPQDRQFILSSKKLLLSDSGFYLCAWSDGSGEQYFGPGTRLTVT.

The V call is TRBV7-9, the J call TRBJ2-7, with 8 bases aligning to TRBD2. The CDR3 sequence is 16 residues long. Germline V CDR1 and CDR2: SEHNR, FQNEAQ (reference sequence). The ends lost 0 bases at V and 0 bases at J; junction bases unmatched: 4. In DNA form, the CDR3 reads TGTGCCAGCAGCTTAGCCCGGGGGGGTAGCTCCTACGAGCAGTACTTC. Translation: CASSLARGGSSYEQYF.

The CDR3 DNA follows: TGTGCCAGCGCTTCATTACAGGGGTCCTTCTATGGCTACACCTTC. This codes for CASASLQGSFYGYTF. The chain uses TRBV27 and TRBJ1-2; TRBD1 agrees at 7 bases. Germline values: CDR1 MNHEY, CDR2 SMNVEV (reference sequence). V gave up 8 bases and J gave up 4 bases; unmatched junction bases: 13. The CDR3 is 15 amino acids.

This chain uses TRBV7-9 with TRBJ1-1, with 7 nucleotides matching TRBD1. V lost 8 bases to trimming and J lost 2 bases; unmatched junction nucleotides: 8. There are 14 residues in the CDR3. Germline CDR1 reads SEHNR; CDR2 reads FQNEAQ (reference sequence). The CDR3 sequence is CASEWDRLNTEAFF. The CDR3 bases are TGTGCCAGCGAATGGGACAGACTTAACACTGAAGCTTTCTTT.

In this sample, this clone turned up a few times. The chain links TRBV7-2 to TRBJ2-5; D call uncertain. Germline-derived CDR1 and CDR2 are SGHTA and FQGNSA. The CDR3 is 13 residues long. V dropped 3 bases and J dropped 1 base, with 6 bases sitting between them. CDR3 residues: CASSFSLQETQYF. The CDR3 DNA reads TGTGCCAGCAGCTTCTCCCTCCAAGAGACCCAGTACTTC.

This clone was recorded a few times. The rearrangement uses TRBV24-1 and TRBJ1-5; 8 nucleotides match TRBD1. Germline CDR1 reads KGHDR; CDR2 reads SFDVKD. There are 16 residues in the CDR3. The trim removed 2 bases at V and 7 bases at J, leaving 9 bases unmatched. The CDR3 protein is CATSDSQGASWQPQHF. CDR3 DNA sequence: TGTGCCACCAGTGATTCTCAGGGGGCATCGTGGCAGCCCCAGCATTTT.

The rearrangement links TRBV30 to TRBJ1-2; no clear D gene. CDR1 and CDR2 from the germline V gene are GTSNPN and SVGIG (reference sequence). Trimming pared 0 bases from V and 5 bases from J, leaving 16 bases between. The CDR3 runs 15 residues. CDR3 bases: TGTGCCTGGAGTGTAAAGGACTCCAGGAGTTATGGCTACACCTTC. Translation gives CAWSVKDSRSYGYTF. Complete variable domain (other parts from reference TRBV30 and TRBJ1-2): SQTIHQWPATLVQPVGSPLSLECTVEGTSNPNLYWYRQAAGRGLQLLFYSVGIGQISSEVPQNLSASRPQDRQFILSSKKLLLSDSGFYLCAWSVKDSRSYGYTFGSGTRLTVV.

This chain links TRBV25-1 with TRBJ1-2, with 8 nucleotides matching TRBD1. This CDR3 contains 16 residues. J gave up 2 bases and V 3 bases, and 8 bases lay outside the gene matches. Germline V gene lookup returns CDR1 MGHDK and CDR2 SYGVNS. This chain's CDR3 is CASSDPRQGPNYGYTF. The CDR3 nucleotides read TGTGCCAGCAGTGACCCCCGACAGGGGCCGAACTATGGCTACACCTTC.

The CDR3 nucleotides are TGCGCCAGCAGCTTGCGTAGGGGAGAGACCCAGTACTTC. Translating it yields CASSLRRGETQYF. The chain uses TRBV5-1 and TRBJ2-5, with TRBD1 as a possible D gene (5 bases). Germline CDR1 is SGHRS and CDR2 is YFSETQ. The CDR3 consists of 13 residues. V was trimmed by 1 base and J by 4 bases, leaving 8 bases between them.

This clone came up a few times. The CDR3 protein is CASSYLPGNYGYTF. The CDR3 nucleotides are TGTGCCAGCAGTTACCTCCCCGGGAACTATGGCTACACCTTC. This chain connects TRBV6-5 to TRBJ1-2; no definite D call. This CDR3 contains 14 residues. Looked up from germline, CDR1 is MNHEY and CDR2 is SVGAGI. Trimming took 2 bases from V and 2 from J, leaving 9 bases between them.